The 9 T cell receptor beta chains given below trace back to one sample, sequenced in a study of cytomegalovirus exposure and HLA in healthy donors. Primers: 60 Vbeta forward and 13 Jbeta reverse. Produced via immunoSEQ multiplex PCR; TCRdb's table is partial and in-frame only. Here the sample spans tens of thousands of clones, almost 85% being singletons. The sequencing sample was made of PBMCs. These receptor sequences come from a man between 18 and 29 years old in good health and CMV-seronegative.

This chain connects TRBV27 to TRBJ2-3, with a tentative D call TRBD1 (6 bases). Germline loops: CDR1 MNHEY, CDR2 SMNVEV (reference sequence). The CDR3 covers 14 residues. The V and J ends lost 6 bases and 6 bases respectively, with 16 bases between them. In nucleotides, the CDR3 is TGTGCCAGCAGCCCTTTATTGGGGGCGGATACGCAGTATTTT. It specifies CASSPLLGADTQYF.

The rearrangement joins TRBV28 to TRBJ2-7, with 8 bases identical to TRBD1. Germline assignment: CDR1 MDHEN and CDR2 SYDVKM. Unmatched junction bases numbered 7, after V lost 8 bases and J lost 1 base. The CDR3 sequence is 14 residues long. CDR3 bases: TGTGCCAGCGGAAGACAGGGGTATTCCTACGAGCAGTACTTC. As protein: CASGRQGYSYEQYF.

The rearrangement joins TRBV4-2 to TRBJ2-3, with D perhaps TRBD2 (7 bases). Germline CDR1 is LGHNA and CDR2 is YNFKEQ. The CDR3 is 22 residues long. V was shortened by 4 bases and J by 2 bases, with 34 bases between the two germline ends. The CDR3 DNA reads TGTGCCAGCAGCCGTCCACCCCCCAGTGTCGCGGGGGCGAGAATTACCACAGATACGCAGTATTTT. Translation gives CASSRPPPSVAGARITTDTQYF.

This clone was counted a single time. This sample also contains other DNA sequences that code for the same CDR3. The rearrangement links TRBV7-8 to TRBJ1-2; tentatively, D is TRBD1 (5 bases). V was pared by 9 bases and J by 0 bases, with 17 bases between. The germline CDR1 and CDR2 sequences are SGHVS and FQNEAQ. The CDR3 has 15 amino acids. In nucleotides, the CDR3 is TGTGCCAGTAGCCTCAGGGAGGCTCCTAACTATGGCTACACCTTC. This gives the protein CASSLREAPNYGYTF.

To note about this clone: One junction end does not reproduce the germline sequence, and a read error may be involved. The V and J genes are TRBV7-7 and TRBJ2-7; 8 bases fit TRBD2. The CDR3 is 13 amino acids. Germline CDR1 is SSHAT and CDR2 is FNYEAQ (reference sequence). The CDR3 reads CASSRGGPSEQYF. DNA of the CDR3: TGTGCTAGCAGCCGGGGGGGCCCTTCCGAGCAGTACTTC. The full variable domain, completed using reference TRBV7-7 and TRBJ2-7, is GAGVSQSPRYKVTKRGQDVTLRCDPISSHATLYWYQQALGQGPEFLTYFNYEAQPDKSGLPSDRFSAERPEGSISTLTIQRTEQRDSAMYRCASSRGGPSEQYFGPGTRLTVT.

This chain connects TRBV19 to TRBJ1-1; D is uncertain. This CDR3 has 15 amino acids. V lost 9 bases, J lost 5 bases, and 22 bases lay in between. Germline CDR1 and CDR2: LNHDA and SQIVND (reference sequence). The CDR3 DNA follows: TGTGCCAGCAAGGATTTCGACGGAGTTGGAACTGAAGCTTTCTTT. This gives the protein CASKDFDGVGTEAFF.

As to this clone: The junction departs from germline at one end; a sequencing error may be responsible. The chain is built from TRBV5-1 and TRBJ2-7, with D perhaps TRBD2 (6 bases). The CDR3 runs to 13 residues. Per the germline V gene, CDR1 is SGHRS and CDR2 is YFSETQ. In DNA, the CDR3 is TGCGCCAGCAGCCTAGCGATCTCCTACGAGCAGAACTTC. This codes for CASSLAISYEQNF.

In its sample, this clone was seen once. CDR3 in amino acids: CASGARRSQPQHF. CDR3 coding DNA: TGTGCCAGTGGGGCACGCCGGAGTCAGCCCCAGCATTTT. The chain is built from TRBV6-5 and TRBJ1-5, with TRBD1 as a possible D gene (5 bases). Trimming cost V 9 bases and J 6 bases, with 15 bases left between them. Germline V lookup: CDR1 MNHEY, CDR2 SVGAGI. The CDR3 is made up of 13 amino acids.

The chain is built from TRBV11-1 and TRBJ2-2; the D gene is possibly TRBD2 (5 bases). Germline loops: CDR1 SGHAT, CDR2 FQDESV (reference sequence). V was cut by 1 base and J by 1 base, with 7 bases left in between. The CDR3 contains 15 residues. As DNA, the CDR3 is TGTGCCAGCAGCTTAGATGGGAGGAACACCGGGGAGCTGTTTTTT. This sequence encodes CASSLDGRNTGELFF.